Following are 12 T cell receptor beta chains from one sample sequenced in a study of Tregs in tolerant kidney transplant recipients. TCRdb's copy holds only in-frame clones and misses some; the assay was immunoSEQ multiplex PCR. The table lists about 77,000 clones, 95% to 98% of them singletons. Material: CD4+ T cells from blood, obtained before the transplant. These TCRs come from a human donor who received a combined kidney and bone marrow transplant.

The chain recombines TRBV27 with TRBJ1-2; 7 positions match TRBD1. V gave up 2 bases and J gave up 11 bases; unmatched junction bases: 8. The CDR3 extends over 13 amino acids. Germline CDR1 is MNHEY and CDR2 is SMNVEV (reference sequence). The CDR3 DNA follows: TGTGCCAGCAGTTTAGGGGGCGCAGGGGGGTACACCTTC. Translation: CASSLGGAGGYTF.

The rearrangement joins TRBV30 to TRBJ2-3; possibly TRBD2 for D (6 bases). The germline V gene encodes CDR1 GTSNPN and CDR2 SVGIG (reference sequence). This CDR3 comprises 11 residues. V was shortened by 8 bases and J by 3 bases, with 9 bases between the two germline ends. The CDR3 here is CALSGTDTQYF. CDR3 nucleotides: TGTGCCCTAAGCGGGACAGATACGCAGTATTTT.

In its sample, this clone was seen once. The chain combines TRBV11-2 with TRBJ2-7, with 13 bases matching TRBD2. Germline assignment: CDR1 SGHAT and CDR2 FQNNGV. Trimming cost V 5 bases and J 2 bases; bases outside gene matches: 12. This CDR3 spans 18 amino acids. This chain's CDR3 is CASSLTVSGTSGTYEQYF. The CDR3 coding sequence is TGTGCCAGCAGCCTTACGGTATCCGGGACTAGCGGGACCTACGAGCAGTACTTC.

The CDR3 is CASREQRGGETQYF. Written as DNA, the CDR3 is TGTGCCAGCAGGGAACAGCGGGGAGGTGAGACCCAGTACTTC. The V gene is TRBV6-5, the J gene TRBJ2-5, with 7 nucleotides matching TRBD2. V gave up 6 bases and J gave up 5 bases; unmatched junction bases: 9. Germline V CDR1 and CDR2: MNHEY, SVGAGI. The CDR3 loop spans 14 amino acids.

The chain carries TRBV2 and TRBJ1-1; no reliable D call. CDR3 length: 14 amino acids. CDR1 is SNHLY, CDR2 FYNNEI, per germline. Trimming removed 3 bases from V and 0 bases from J, with 8 bases in between. The CDR3 spells CASSDSEMNTEAFF. The CDR3 region has the DNA TGTGCCAGCAGTGATTCGGAGATGAACACTGAAGCTTTCTTT.

A few counts support this clone. The CDR3 DNA reads TGTGCCAGCAAGGGGCCTCAACGAGGGGGAGGCTACACCTTC. It is translated as CASKGPQRGGGYTF. The rearrangement links TRBV2 to TRBJ1-2, with a weak D call TRBD1 (6 bases). Per the germline V gene, CDR1 is SNHLY and CDR2 is FYNNEI. V lost 7 bases and J lost 8, with 20 bases in between. This CDR3 region has 14 residues. Looking up the rest from reference TRBV2 and TRBJ1-2 gives the full variable domain: EPEVTQTPSHQVTQMGQEVILRCVPISNHLYFYWYRQILGQKVEFLVSFYNNEISEKSEIFDDQFSVERPDGSNFTLKIRSTKLEDSAMYFCASKGPQRGGGYTFGSGTRLTVV.

CDR3 amino acids: CASSQDLAESYEQYF. DNA for the CDR3: TGCGCCAGCAGCCAAGATCTAGCAGAGTCCTACGAGCAGTACTTC. The chain joins TRBV4-3 to TRBJ2-7, with D maybe TRBD2 (5 bases). Germline assignment: CDR1 LGHNA and CDR2 YSLEER. The germline V and J ends were trimmed by 0 bases and 1 base, with 10 bases remaining between them. The CDR3 totals 15 residues.

The chain carries TRBV9 and TRBJ2-3; a possible D gene is TRBD2 (5 bases). CDR1 and CDR2 (germline): SGDLS, YYNGEE. CDR3 length: 14 amino acids. Trimming cost V 4 bases and J 0 bases, with 9 bases left between them. In nucleotides, the CDR3 is TGTGCCAGCAGCCTCGAGGGAAGCACAGATACGCAGTATTTT. Translating it yields CASSLEGSTDTQYF.

This clone was detected once. V gene TRBV4-3 combines with J gene TRBJ1-6; D uncertain. Trimming shortened V by 0 bases and J by 7 bases, and 13 bases separated the two germline ends. CDR1 and CDR2 from the germline V gene are LGHNA and YSLEER. CDR3 length equals 16 residues. CDR3 in amino acids: CASSQDTARVNSPLHF. The CDR3 DNA reads TGCGCCAGCAGCCAAGATACGGCCCGGGTAAATTCACCCCTCCACTTT.

V and J are TRBV5-4 and TRBJ2-3; TRBD2 might be the D (6 bases). The V gene lost 2 bases and the J gene lost 0 bases, with 13 bases spanning the gap. This CDR3 is built from 16 residues. CDR1 SGHNT and CDR2 YYREEE come from the germline V gene (reference sequence). The CDR3 here is CASSLVPGESTDTQYF. CDR3 sequence (DNA): TGTGCCAGCAGCTTAGTTCCGGGAGAGAGCACAGATACGCAGTATTTT.

J is TRBJ2-3 and V is TRBV18, with D maybe TRBD1 (6 bases). Per the germline V gene, CDR1 is KGHSH and CDR2 is LQKENI. V lost 2 bases and J 4 bases, leaving 19 bases between the germline ends. The CDR3 runs 17 residues. The CDR3 spells CASSPIGGEKVPDTQYF. The CDR3 DNA reads TGTGCCAGCTCACCAATAGGGGGAGAAAAGGTCCCAGATACGCAGTATTTT.

The V call is TRBV5-1, the J call TRBJ1-2; D is unresolved. Germline lookup yields CDR1 SGHRS and CDR2 YFSETQ. CDR3 length equals 15 residues. V lost 0 bases, J lost 4 bases, and 13 bases lay in between. This chain's CDR3 is CASSLGTELPYGYTF. The CDR3 nucleotides read TGCGCCAGCAGCTTGGGTACGGAACTACCCTATGGCTACACCTTC. Full variable domain (missing parts from reference TRBV5-1 and TRBJ1-2): KAGVTQTPRYLIKTRGQQVTLSCSPISGHRSVSWYQQTPGQGLQFLFEYFSETQRNKGNFPGRFSGRQFSNSRSEMNVSTLELGDSALYLCASSLGTELPYGYTFGSGTRLTVV.